Listed below are T cell receptor beta chains from one sample, sequenced in a study of CD8 T cells in Susac syndrome. TCRdb re-called the immunoSEQ multiplex PCR reads with MiXCR, one entry per CDR3 protein. The data contain under 200,000 distinct CDR3 sequences, 94% of them singletons. The sample consisted of CD4+ T cells from PBMCs. The receptors come from a human donor with Susac syndrome. Both conserved end residues are part of each CDR3. The D gene is left open where the match is weak. Clone size is stated in some rows and not others, as once, few, many or a class when expanded.

V gene: TRBV29-1
D gene: NA
clone size: NA
J gene: TRBJ1-2
CDR3 DNA: TGCAGCGTTGAAGCTGGGGCGGGCGGCTACACCTTC
CDR3 protein: CSVEAGAGGYTF

V gene: TRBV6-6
D gene: NA
clone size: NA
J gene: TRBJ2-5
CDR3 DNA: TGTGCCAGCAGTTACTTTGGGGTGGGAAGGGAGACCCAGTACTTC
CDR3 protein: CASSYFGVGRETQYF

V gene: TRBV20-1
D gene: TRBD2
clone size: NA
J gene: TRBJ2-3
CDR3 DNA: TGCAGTGCTCAGGACGCCGCGAGGCGGGGGGCCGTCACAGATACGCAGTATTTT
CDR3 protein: CSAQDAARRGAVTDTQYF

V gene: TRBV19
D gene: NA
clone size: NA
J gene: TRBJ2-1
CDR3 DNA: TGTGCCAGTAGTAAGGGTTTTAACAATGAGCAGTTCTTC
CDR3 protein: CASSKGFNNEQFF

V gene: TRBV3-1
D gene: NA
clone size: NA
J gene: TRBJ2-3
CDR3 DNA: TGTGCCAGCAGCCAAGGCGGTGTCTCGACAGATACGCAGTATTTT
CDR3 protein: CASSQGGVSTDTQYF

V gene: TRBV4-2
D gene: NA
clone size: NA
J gene: TRBJ2-1
CDR3 DNA: TGTGCCAGCAGCCTATGGTCGGCTGAGCAGTTCTTC
CDR3 protein: CASSLWSAEQFF

V gene: TRBV5-4
D gene: TRBD1
clone size: NA
J gene: TRBJ1-1
CDR3 DNA: TGTGCCAGCAGCTTGAGCGACAGGGGGACCCAAGCTTTCTTT
CDR3 protein: CASSLSDRGTQAFF

V gene: TRBV12-5
D gene: NA
clone size: NA
J gene: TRBJ2-5
CDR3 DNA: TGTGCTAGTGGTTTGAGCAGGGAGACCCAGTACTTC
CDR3 protein: CASGLSRETQYF

V gene: TRBV12-3/TRBV12-4
D gene: NA
clone size: NA
J gene: TRBJ2-1
CDR3 DNA: TGTGCCAGCAACCCGACAGGTCCTTACTACAATGAGCAGTTCTTC
CDR3 protein: CASNPTGPYYNEQFF

V gene: TRBV29-1
D gene: NA
clone size: NA
J gene: TRBJ2-3
CDR3 DNA: TGCAGCGTTGAGGGGGCGCAAGCAGATACGCAGTATTTT
CDR3 protein: CSVEGAQADTQYF

V gene: TRBV7-2
D gene: NA
clone size: once
J gene: TRBJ2-4
CDR3 DNA: TGTGCCAGCAGCTCTAAAGAGGGGGGGAACATTCAGTACTTC
CDR3 protein: CASSSKEGGNIQYF

V gene: TRBV29-1
D gene: TRBD1
clone size: NA
J gene: TRBJ2-7
CDR3 DNA: TGCAGCGTTGGGAAGACAGGGTACCAACCCATGGACGAGCAGTACTTC
CDR3 protein: CSVGKTGYQPMDEQYF

V gene: TRBV10-3
D gene: TRBD1
clone size: once
J gene: TRBJ2-1
CDR3 DNA: TGTGCCATCAGCGAAACCGGGACAGCGTACAATGAGCAGTTCTTC
CDR3 protein: CAISETGTAYNEQFF

V gene: TRBV6-1
D gene: TRBD2
clone size: NA
J gene: TRBJ2-7
CDR3 DNA: TGTGCCAGCAGGACGGAGCGGGGGAAGAGCTCCTACGAGCAGTACTTC
CDR3 protein: CASRTERGKSSYEQYF

V gene: TRBV15
D gene: NA
clone size: NA
J gene: TRBJ2-7
CDR3 DNA: TGTGCCACCAGCAGAGGAGTGGGGGGCGAGCAGTACTTC
CDR3 protein: CATSRGVGGEQYF

V gene: TRBV5-1
D gene: TRBD1
clone size: NA
J gene: TRBJ1-2
CDR3 DNA: TGCGCCAGCAGCCCGGGACAGAACTATGTACATGGCTACACCTTC
CDR3 protein: CASSPGQNYVHGYTF

V gene: TRBV20-1
D gene: NA
clone size: NA
J gene: TRBJ2-7
CDR3 DNA: TGCAGTGCCAAGAGACAGGAGCCTACCTACGAGCAGTACTTC
CDR3 protein: CSAKRQEPTYEQYF

V gene: TRBV3-1
D gene: NA
clone size: NA
J gene: TRBJ2-5
CDR3 DNA: TGTGCCAGCAGCTTCCTGAGGGGCTTAATGGGGGAGACCCAGTACTTC
CDR3 protein: CASSFLRGLMGETQYF

V gene: TRBV5-6
D gene: TRBD2
clone size: NA
J gene: TRBJ2-1
CDR3 DNA: TGTGCCAGCAGCTCCGCTGGGGGGGGCTCCTACAATGAGCAGTTCTTC
CDR3 protein: CASSSAGGGSYNEQFF

V gene: TRBV12-3/TRBV12-4
D gene: TRBD1
clone size: NA
J gene: TRBJ1-1
CDR3 DNA: TGTGCCAGCAGGGGACAGGTCCTCACTGAAGCTTTCTTT
CDR3 protein: CASRGQVLTEAFF

V gene: TRBV4-2
D gene: TRBD2
clone size: NA
J gene: TRBJ2-5
CDR3 DNA: TGTGCCAGCAGCCACGGGACTAGCGGGTCAGGAGAACAAGAGACCCAGTACTTC
CDR3 protein: CASSHGTSGSGEQETQYF

V gene: TRBV20-1
D gene: NA
clone size: NA
J gene: TRBJ2-5
CDR3 DNA: TGCAGTGCTAGTTCGGGGGCGAAGGAGGAGACCCAGTACTTC
CDR3 protein: CSASSGAKEETQYF

V gene: TRBV5-6
D gene: NA
clone size: once
J gene: TRBJ2-7
CDR3 DNA: TGTGCCAGCAGCTTCGGGACGGAGGTGGGGGAGCAGTACTTC
CDR3 protein: CASSFGTEVGEQYF

V gene: TRBV7-2
D gene: NA
clone size: few
J gene: TRBJ1-2
CDR3 DNA: TGTGCCAGCAGCTTAGAAGCATCCGTTGGCTATGGCTACACCTTC
CDR3 protein: CASSLEASVGYGYTF

V gene: TRBV3-1
D gene: NA
clone size: once
J gene: TRBJ1-5
CDR3 DNA: TGTGCCAGCAGCCAAATAGGGGAGGCCCAGCATTTT
CDR3 protein: CASSQIGEAQHF

V gene: TRBV5-1
D gene: NA
clone size: NA
J gene: TRBJ2-2
CDR3 DNA: TGCGCCAGCAGCTTAGGGGGGAATGAAAACACCGGGGAGCTGTTTTTT
CDR3 protein: CASSLGGNENTGELFF

V gene: TRBV30
D gene: NA
clone size: NA
J gene: TRBJ1-5
CDR3 DNA: TGTGCCTGGGCTGGGGGACGAGGTCAGCCCCAGCATTTT
CDR3 protein: CAWAGGRGQPQHF

V gene: TRBV20-1
D gene: TRBD1
clone size: NA
J gene: TRBJ1-5
CDR3 DNA: TGCAGTGCCCAGGGGGCCCGAAATCAGCCCCAGCATTTT
CDR3 protein: CSAQGARNQPQHF

V gene: TRBV6-5
D gene: NA
clone size: once
J gene: TRBJ2-3
CDR3 DNA: TGTGCCAGCAGAAAGGACTACACAGATACGCAGTATTTT
CDR3 protein: CASRKDYTDTQYF

V gene: TRBV29-1
D gene: NA
clone size: NA
J gene: TRBJ2-3
CDR3 DNA: TGCAGCGTTGGCCTAGGGGGTGGTGATACGCAGTATTTT
CDR3 protein: CSVGLGGGDTQYF

V gene: TRBV6-2/TRBV6-3
D gene: NA
clone size: NA
J gene: TRBJ1-5
CDR3 DNA: TGTGCCAGCAATCCGGGGTTGAATCAGCCCCAGCATTTT
CDR3 protein: CASNPGLNQPQHF

V gene: TRBV7-2
D gene: TRBD2
clone size: NA
J gene: TRBJ2-7
CDR3 DNA: TGTGCCAGCAGCGTCTACGGGACTAGACCCTACGAGCAGTACTTC
CDR3 protein: CASSVYGTRPYEQYF

V gene: TRBV3-1
D gene: NA
clone size: NA
J gene: TRBJ2-5
CDR3 DNA: TGTGCCAGCAGCCTCAGGGGTGAACGGACCCAGTACTTC
CDR3 protein: CASSLRGERTQYF

V gene: TRBV29-1
D gene: TRBD2
clone size: NA
J gene: TRBJ2-1
CDR3 DNA: TGCAGCGTTGTCGGACCGCGGGGGGATGAGCAGTTCTTC
CDR3 protein: CSVVGPRGDEQFF

V gene: TRBV6-2/TRBV6-3
D gene: TRBD1
clone size: once
J gene: TRBJ2-5
CDR3 DNA: TGTGCCAGCAGTCCTCACACGACAGGGGGAGAGACCCAGTACTTC
CDR3 protein: CASSPHTTGGETQYF

V gene: TRBV3-1
D gene: NA
clone size: NA
J gene: TRBJ1-6
CDR3 DNA: TGTGCCAGCAGCACCCAGGCCCAGGTTTCACCCCTCCACTTT
CDR3 protein: CASSTQAQVSPLHF

V gene: TRBV20-1
D gene: NA
clone size: NA
J gene: TRBJ2-4
CDR3 DNA: TGCAGTGCTGGCCAGAGGGTCAAAAACATTCAGTACTTC
CDR3 protein: CSAGQRVKNIQYF

V gene: TRBV5-1
D gene: TRBD2
clone size: NA
J gene: TRBJ2-7
CDR3 DNA: TGCGCCAGCAGCTTGGAACCTAGCGGGGCCGAAACCTACGAGCAGTACTTC
CDR3 protein: CASSLEPSGAETYEQYF

V gene: TRBV15
D gene: NA
clone size: NA
J gene: TRBJ1-4
CDR3 DNA: TGTGCCACCAGCGGGGGGAACAATGAAAAACTGTTTTTT
CDR3 protein: CATSGGNNEKLFF

V gene: TRBV7-9
D gene: NA
clone size: NA
J gene: TRBJ1-2
CDR3 DNA: TGTGCCAGCAGCTTAGAAACAGTCTCCTATGGCTACACCTTC
CDR3 protein: CASSLETVSYGYTF

V gene: TRBV29-1
D gene: TRBD2
clone size: NA
J gene: TRBJ2-3
CDR3 DNA: TGCAGCACGGCGGCGCTAGCGGGGAGCACAGATACGCAGTATTTT
CDR3 protein: CSTAALAGSTDTQYF

V gene: TRBV29-1
D gene: TRBD2
clone size: NA
J gene: TRBJ2-7
CDR3 DNA: TGCAGCGCCAGGCAGGGACTAACTAGCGGGGGGTACGAGCAGTACTTC
CDR3 protein: CSARQGLTSGGYEQYF